One sample yielded the 21 T cell receptor beta chains listed below, sequenced in a study of beta chain features in type 1 diabetes. The study's findings and limits: All four CD4+ subsets from Type 1 diabetes patients carried moderately but significantly shorter TCRB CDR3s.

Their cognate antigens are unknown. What was sequenced were expressed TCRB transcripts, since all of the isolated RNA had been reverse transcribed. Method: immunoSEQ multiplex PCR; TCRdb's copy keeps in-frame clones and lacks some. The sample holds a few hundred thousand clones, about 13% seen once. Sequencing was carried out using naive CD4+ T cells from blood. These receptors all come from a woman under 30 with type 1 diabetes.

This chain links TRBV2 with TRBJ2-3; D is perhaps TRBD2 (6 bases). V shed 11 bases and J shed 7 bases, with 13 bases lying between them. There are 11 residues in the CDR3. CDR1 and CDR2 (germline): SNHLY, FYNNEI. The CDR3 spells CAVGSGNTQYF. CDR3 nucleotides: TGTGCCGTCGGGAGTGGGAATACGCAGTATTTT.

This rearrangement joins TRBV2 to TRBJ2-7; D not certain. CDR1 is SNHLY, CDR2 FYNNEI, per germline. V lost 6 bases and J lost 0, with 12 bases in between. This CDR3 is built from 14 residues. The CDR3 is CASSAVPTSYEQYF. As DNA, the CDR3 is TGTGCCAGCAGCGCCGTCCCTACCTCCTACGAGCAGTACTTC.

The chain joins TRBV7-2 to TRBJ2-5; D remains ambiguous. Trimming pared 5 bases from V and 4 bases from J, leaving 8 bases between. Looked up from germline, CDR1 is SGHTA and CDR2 is FQGNSA. CDR3 size: 12 residues. The CDR3 is CASSRVVETQYF. CDR3 in DNA: TGTGCCAGCAGCCGGGTGGTAGAGACCCAGTACTTC. The full variable domain, rest sourced from reference TRBV7-2 and TRBJ2-5, is GAGVSQSPSNKVTEKGKDVELRCDPISGHTALYWYRQSLGQGLEFLIYFQGNSAPDKSGLPSDRFSAERTGGSVSTLTIQRTQQEDSAVYLCASSRVVETQYFGPGTRLLVL.

The sample holds a few counts of this clone. The chain combines TRBV7-2 with TRBJ1-2, with TRBD1 as a possible D gene (6 bases). The ends were cut back, 5 bases at V and 4 bases at J, with 20 bases in the middle. The CDR3 has 16 residues. Germline-derived CDR1 and CDR2 are SGHTA and FQGNSA. This chain's CDR3 is CASSPQGTSELYGYTF. CDR3 nucleotide sequence: TGTGCCAGCAGCCCGCAGGGGACGTCGGAACTCTATGGCTACACCTTC.

The V gene is TRBV19, the J gene TRBJ2-1; TRBD2 matches at 9 bases. This CDR3 comprises 20 residues. Trimming at V came to 7 bases and at J to 3 bases, leaving 22 bases not matched to a gene. Germline V gene lookup returns CDR1 LNHDA and CDR2 SQIVND (reference sequence). CDR3 in DNA: TGTGCCAGTAATCCGAAGCGGGCTAGCGGGATTCTTCAGGGCTACAATGAGCAGTTCTTC. Amino acids: CASNPKRASGILQGYNEQFF.

This rearrangement joins TRBV2 to TRBJ2-3; no reliable D call. This CDR3 contains 15 residues. V was cut by 1 base and J by 0 bases, with 8 bases left in between. Germline V gene sequence: CDR1 SNHLY, CDR2 FYNNEI. CDR3 nucleotide sequence: TGTGCCAGCAGTGAAGGCAGGTTAAGCACAGATACGCAGTATTTT. Its translation: CASSEGRLSTDTQYF.

This clone has a handful of counts. CDR3 DNA sequence: TGTGCCAGCAGCTTGCGGGAGGTTGAGCAGTTCTTC. Its translation: CASSLREVEQFF. The chain combines TRBV5-4 with TRBJ2-1; 7 bases agree with TRBD2. The CDR3 runs to 12 residues. Trimming took 1 base from V and 9 from J; bases not matched to a gene: 1. Looked up from germline, CDR1 is SGHNT and CDR2 is YYREEE (reference sequence).

This clone was seen a handful of times. CDR3 protein: CASSQAGTVSYEQYV. CDR3 DNA: TGTGCCAGCAGCCAAGCCGGGACAGTCTCCTACGAGCAGTACGTC. This chain uses TRBV7-2 with TRBJ2-7, with TRBD1 identical over 7 bases. J gave up 0 bases and V 5 bases, and 7 bases lay outside the gene matches. The germline CDR1 and CDR2 sequences are SGHTA and FQGNSA. The CDR3 contains 15 residues.

This clone was counted between two and nine times. This chain joins TRBV29-1 and TRBJ2-1, with 14 positions matching TRBD2. Trimming removed 4 bases from V and 5 bases from J; junction bases left unmatched: 13. This CDR3 has 18 residues. CDR1 and CDR2 from the germline V gene are SQVTM and ANQGSEA. For the CDR3, the DNA is TGCAGCGTTGCGGGACTAGCGGGAGAGGGGGTTGTCCACAATGAGCAGTTCTTC. Amino acid sequence: CSVAGLAGEGVVHNEQFF.

This chain links TRBV21-1 with TRBJ2-2; the table's TRBD2 call for D was not verified on the DNA. TRBV21-1 is noted as a pseudogene. The CDR3 loop spans 19 amino acids. The CDR3 loop reads CASSKSSARAGKNTGELFF. The CDR3 DNA is TGTGCCAGCAGCAAATCCTCCGCTCGGGCGGGGAAGAACACCGGGGAGCTGTTTTTT.

V usage is TRBV11-2 and J usage is TRBJ2-7; a possible D gene is TRBD2 (6 bases). CDR1 SGHAT and CDR2 FQNNGV come from the germline V gene. The CDR3 consists of 12 residues. V lost 6 bases, J lost 5 bases, and 11 bases lay in between. The CDR3 coding sequence is TGTGCCAGCAGGGGCTGGGGGGACGAGCAGTACTTC. Its protein is CASRGWGDEQYF.

The rearrangement uses TRBV7-9 and TRBJ2-1; TRBD2 agrees at 16 bases. This CDR3 region has 19 residues. Unmatched junction bases numbered 8, after V lost 5 bases and J lost 1 base. Per germline, CDR1 SEHNR and CDR2 FQNEAQ (reference sequence). The chain's CDR3 is CASSVHGTSGRASYNEQFF. CDR3 DNA sequence: TGTGCCAGCAGCGTGCACGGGACTAGCGGGAGGGCTTCCTACAATGAGCAGTTCTTC.

The gene calls are TRBV7-2 and TRBJ2-7; D gene uncertain. V was clipped by 1 base and J by 3 bases, with 7 bases between them. This CDR3 has 13 residues. The germline CDR1 and CDR2 sequences are SGHTA and FQGNSA. CDR3: CASSLGPNYEQYF. DNA for the CDR3: TGTGCCAGCAGCTTAGGTCCTAACTACGAGCAGTACTTC.

V usage is TRBV5-4 and J usage is TRBJ2-1; D is unclear. CDR1 and CDR2 from the germline V gene are SGHNT and YYREEE (reference sequence). The CDR3 extends over 16 amino acids. Trimming stripped 0 bases from V and 0 bases from J, with 10 bases between. This CDR3 reads CASSLVVPSSYNEQFF. The CDR3 region has the DNA TGTGCCAGCAGCTTGGTAGTCCCGTCCTCCTACAATGAGCAGTTCTTC.

The chain uses TRBV7-9 and TRBJ2-7, with 8 bases that match TRBD1. CDR3 length: 12 amino acids. The V gene end was trimmed by 7 bases and the J gene end by 7 bases; junction bases not matched to a gene: 6. The germline V gene encodes CDR1 SEHNR and CDR2 FQNEAQ (reference sequence). The CDR3 DNA follows: TGTGCCAGCAACTTTGACAGGGGTGAGCAGTACGTC. Amino acids: CASNFDRGEQYV.

The chain joins TRBV5-1 to TRBJ2-3; 10 bases are shared with TRBD2. The CDR3 has 17 residues. V gave up 4 bases and J gave up 1 base; unmatched junction bases: 9. CDR1 and CDR2 (germline): SGHRS, YFSETQ. For the CDR3, the DNA is TGCGCCAGCAGCCCAGGGACTAGCGTCCTTCGCACAGATACGCAGTATTTT. This sequence encodes CASSPGTSVLRTDTQYF.

The rearrangement joins TRBV19 to TRBJ2-7, with a weak D call TRBD1 (5 bases). The germline gives CDR1 LNHDA, CDR2 SQIVND (reference sequence). The CDR3 is made up of 13 amino acids. V dropped 5 bases and J dropped 3 bases, with 11 bases sitting between them. The CDR3 spells CASSPTGFYEQYF. The CDR3 DNA sequence: TGTGCCAGTAGTCCCACAGGATTCTACGAGCAGTACTTC.

This clone was observed a handful of times. The V and J genes are TRBV19 and TRBJ1-2, with 8 bases aligning to TRBD1. The CDR3 covers 14 residues. CDR1 is LNHDA and CDR2 is SQIVND in the germline V gene (reference sequence). V trimming: 8 bases; J trimming: 4 bases; junction bases outside the gene matches: 9. CDR3 in amino acids: CASPRQGRLYGYTF. The CDR3 DNA sequence: TGTGCCAGTCCTAGACAGGGGCGTCTCTATGGCTACACCTTC.

This clone was found a few times. V and J are TRBV7-2 and TRBJ2-1, with 9 nucleotides matching TRBD2. In germline, CDR1 is SGHTA, CDR2 FQGNSA. The CDR3 is 16 amino acids. V shed 3 bases, J shed 12 bases, and the junction held 15 bases outside the gene matches. In nucleotides, the CDR3 is TGTGCCAGCAGCTTTCGGGTTGCGGGAGGGTTTCAGTGGCAGTTCTTC. As protein: CASSFRVAGGFQWQFF.

This chain joins TRBV11-2 and TRBJ2-7; 8 bases fit TRBD1. This CDR3 is built from 13 residues. J was trimmed by 1 base and V by 8 bases; bases with no gene match: 4. Per the germline V gene, CDR1 is SGHAT and CDR2 is FQNNGV. The CDR3 coding sequence is TGTGCCAGCGGGGGACAGGTATCCTACGAGCAGTACTTC. Translating it yields CASGGQVSYEQYF.

The chain is built from TRBV5-6 and TRBJ2-1; D perhaps matches TRBD1 (8 bases). V lost 2 bases and J 7 bases, leaving 19 bases between the germline ends. The CDR3 consists of 16 residues. From germline, CDR1 is SGHDT and CDR2 YYEEEE. The CDR3 sequence: CASSFWNRGGSNEQFF. In DNA, the CDR3 is TGTGCCAGCAGCTTCTGGAACAGGGGGGGAAGTAATGAGCAGTTCTTC.